This T cell receptor beta chain derives from a study of blood T cell repertoires in COVID-19. CDR3 length: 13 amino acids. Trimming removed 1 base from V and 7 bases from J, with 5 bases in between. The repertoire was sequenced with immunoSEQ multiplex PCR; TCRdb's copy has only in-frame clones and lacks some. The sample carries about 27,000 clones, about 85% recorded once. The sample taken for sequencing was peripheral blood. The rearrangement joins TRBV12-3 or TRBV12-4 to TRBJ1-6; D remains unclear. The source is a man aged 65 to 79 with acute or convalescent COVID-19. This chain's CDR3 is CASSLDRNSPLHF. Written as DNA, the CDR3 is TGTGCCAGCAGTTTAGACAGAAATTCACCCCTCCACTTT.